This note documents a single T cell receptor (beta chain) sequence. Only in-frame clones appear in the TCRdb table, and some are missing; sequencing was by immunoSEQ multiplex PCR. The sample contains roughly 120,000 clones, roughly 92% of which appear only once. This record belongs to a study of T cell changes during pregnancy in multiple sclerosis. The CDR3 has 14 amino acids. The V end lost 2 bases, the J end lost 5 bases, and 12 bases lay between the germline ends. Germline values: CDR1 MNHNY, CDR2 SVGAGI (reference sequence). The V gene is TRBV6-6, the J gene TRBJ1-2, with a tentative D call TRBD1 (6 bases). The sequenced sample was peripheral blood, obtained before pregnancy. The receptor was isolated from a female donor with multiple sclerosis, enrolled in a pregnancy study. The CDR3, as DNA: TGTGCCAGCAGTTACGACGACAGGTCATATGGCTACACCTTC. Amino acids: CASSYDDRSYGYTF.